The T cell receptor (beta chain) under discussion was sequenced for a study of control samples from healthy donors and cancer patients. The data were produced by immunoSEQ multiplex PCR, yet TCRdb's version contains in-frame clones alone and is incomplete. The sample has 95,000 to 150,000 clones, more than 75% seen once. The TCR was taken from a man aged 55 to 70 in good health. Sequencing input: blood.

CDR3 sequence: CASSQPGNSNYGYTF. The CDR3 DNA follows: TGTGCCAGCAGTCAACCGGGTAATTCTAACTATGGCTACACCTTC. The V gene is TRBV28, the J gene TRBJ1-2, with D hard to call. CDR3 length equals 15 residues. Germline-derived CDR1 and CDR2 are MDHEN and SYDVKM. Trimming pared 5 bases from V and 0 bases from J, leaving 13 bases between.